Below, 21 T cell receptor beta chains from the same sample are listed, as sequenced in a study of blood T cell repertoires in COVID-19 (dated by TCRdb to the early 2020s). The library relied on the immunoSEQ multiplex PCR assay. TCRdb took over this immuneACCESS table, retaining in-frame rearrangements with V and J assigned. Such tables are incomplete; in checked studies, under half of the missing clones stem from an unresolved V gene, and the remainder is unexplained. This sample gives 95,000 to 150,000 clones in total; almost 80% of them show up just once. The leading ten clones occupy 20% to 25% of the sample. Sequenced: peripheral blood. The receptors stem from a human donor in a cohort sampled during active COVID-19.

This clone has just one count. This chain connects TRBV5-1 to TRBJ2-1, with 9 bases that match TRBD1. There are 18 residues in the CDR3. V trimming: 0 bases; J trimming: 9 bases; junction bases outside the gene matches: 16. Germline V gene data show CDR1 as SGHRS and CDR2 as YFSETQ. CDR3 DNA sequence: TGCGCCAGCAGCTTGGTGGATATGAACAGGGGGCGTTTGGGTGAGCAGTTCTTC. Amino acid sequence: CASSLVDMNRGRLGEQFF.

CDR3 sequence (DNA): TGTGCCAGCAGCCTTTATACTAGCGGGGCTTCCTACGAGCAGTACTTC. Translated: CASSLYTSGASYEQYF. V and J are TRBV27 and TRBJ2-7; 10 bases match TRBD2. CDR1 and CDR2 (germline): MNHEY, SMNVEV (reference sequence). The CDR3 sequence is 16 residues long. V trimming: 6 bases; J trimming: 1 base; junction bases outside the gene matches: 9.

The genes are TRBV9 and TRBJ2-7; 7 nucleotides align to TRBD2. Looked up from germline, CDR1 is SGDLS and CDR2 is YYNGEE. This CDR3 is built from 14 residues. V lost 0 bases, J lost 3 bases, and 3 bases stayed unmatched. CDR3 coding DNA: TGTGCCAGCAGCGTAGAGGGAGGGGACTACGAGCAGTACTTC. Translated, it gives CASSVEGGDYEQYF.

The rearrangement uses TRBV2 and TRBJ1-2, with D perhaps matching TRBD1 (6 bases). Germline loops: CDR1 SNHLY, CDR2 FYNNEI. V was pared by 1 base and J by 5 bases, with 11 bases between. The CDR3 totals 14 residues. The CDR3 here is CASSEGTEFYGYTF. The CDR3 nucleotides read TGTGCCAGCAGTGAAGGGACAGAGTTTTATGGCTACACCTTC. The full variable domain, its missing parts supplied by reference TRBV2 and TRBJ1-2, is EPEVTQTPSHQVTQMGQEVILRCVPISNHLYFYWYRQILGQKVEFLVSFYNNEISEKSEIFDDQFSVERPDGSNFTLKIRSTKLEDSAMYFCASSEGTEFYGYTFGSGTRLTVV.

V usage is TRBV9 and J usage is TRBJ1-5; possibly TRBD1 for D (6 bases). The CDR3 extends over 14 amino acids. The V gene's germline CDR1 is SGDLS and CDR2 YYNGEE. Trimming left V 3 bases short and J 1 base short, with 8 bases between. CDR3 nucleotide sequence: TGTGCCAGCAGCGCCACAGGGAGCAATCAGCCCCAGCATTTT. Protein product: CASSATGSNQPQHF. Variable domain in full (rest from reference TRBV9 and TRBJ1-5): DSGVTQTPKHLITATGQRVTLRCSPRSGDLSVYWYQQSLDQGLQFLIQYYNGEERAKGNILERFSAQQFPDLHSELNLSSLELGDSALYFCASSATGSNQPQHFGDGTRLSIL.

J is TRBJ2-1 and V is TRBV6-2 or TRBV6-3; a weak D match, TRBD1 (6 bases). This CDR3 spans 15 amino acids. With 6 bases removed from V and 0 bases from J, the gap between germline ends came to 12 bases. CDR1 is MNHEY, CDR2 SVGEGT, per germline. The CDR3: CASSRGQTSYNEQFF. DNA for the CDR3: TGTGCCAGCAGCCGCGGACAGACCTCCTACAATGAGCAGTTCTTC.

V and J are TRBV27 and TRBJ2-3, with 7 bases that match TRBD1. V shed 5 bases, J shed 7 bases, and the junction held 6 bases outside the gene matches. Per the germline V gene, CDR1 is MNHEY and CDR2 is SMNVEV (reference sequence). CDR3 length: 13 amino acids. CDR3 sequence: CASSRDSFYTQYF. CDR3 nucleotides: TGTGCCAGCAGTCGGGACAGTTTTTATACGCAGTATTTT.

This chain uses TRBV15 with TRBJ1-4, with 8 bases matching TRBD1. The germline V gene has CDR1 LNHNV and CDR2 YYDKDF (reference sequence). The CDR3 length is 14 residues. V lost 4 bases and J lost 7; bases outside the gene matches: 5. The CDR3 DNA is TGTGCCACCAGCACTAGGACAGGGAGTGAAAAACTGTTTTTT. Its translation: CATSTRTGSEKLFF.

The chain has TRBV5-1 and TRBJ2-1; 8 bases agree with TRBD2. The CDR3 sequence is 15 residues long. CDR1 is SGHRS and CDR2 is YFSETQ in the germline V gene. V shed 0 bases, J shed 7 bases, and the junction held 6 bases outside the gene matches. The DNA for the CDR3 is TGCGCCAGCAGCTTGGGCGCGGGAGGTGATAATGAGCAGTTCTTC. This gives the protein CASSLGAGGDNEQFF.

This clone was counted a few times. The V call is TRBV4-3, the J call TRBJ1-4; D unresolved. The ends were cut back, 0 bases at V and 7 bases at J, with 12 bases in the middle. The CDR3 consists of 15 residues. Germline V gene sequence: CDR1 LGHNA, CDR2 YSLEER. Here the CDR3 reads CASSQDPRFFEKLFF. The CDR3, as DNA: TGCGCCAGCAGCCAAGATCCGAGGTTTTTTGAAAAACTGTTTTTT.

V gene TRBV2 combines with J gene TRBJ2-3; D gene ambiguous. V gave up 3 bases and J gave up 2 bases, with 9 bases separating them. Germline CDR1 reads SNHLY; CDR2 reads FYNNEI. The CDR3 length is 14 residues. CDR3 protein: CASSDRLLTDTQYF. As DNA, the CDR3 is TGTGCCAGCAGTGACAGGCTCCTCACAGATACGCAGTATTTT.

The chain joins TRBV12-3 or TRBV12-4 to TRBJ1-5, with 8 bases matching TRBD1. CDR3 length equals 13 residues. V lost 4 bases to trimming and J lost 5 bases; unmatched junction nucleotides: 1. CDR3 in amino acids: CASSSRGHQPQHF. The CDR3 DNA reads TGTGCCAGCAGTTCCAGGGGGCATCAGCCCCAGCATTTT.

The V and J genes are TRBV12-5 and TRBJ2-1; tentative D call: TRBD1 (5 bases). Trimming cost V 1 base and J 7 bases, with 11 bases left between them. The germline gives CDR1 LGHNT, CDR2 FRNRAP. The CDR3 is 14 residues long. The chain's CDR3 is CASGLGQGTNEQFF. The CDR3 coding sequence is TGTGCTAGTGGTTTGGGGCAGGGTACGAATGAGCAGTTCTTC.

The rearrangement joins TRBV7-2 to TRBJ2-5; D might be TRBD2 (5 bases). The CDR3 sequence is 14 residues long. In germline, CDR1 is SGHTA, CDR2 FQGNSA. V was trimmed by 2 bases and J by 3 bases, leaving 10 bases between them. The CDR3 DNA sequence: TGTGCCAGCAGCTTATCATCGGGGAAAGAGACCCAGTACTTC. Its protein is CASSLSSGKETQYF.

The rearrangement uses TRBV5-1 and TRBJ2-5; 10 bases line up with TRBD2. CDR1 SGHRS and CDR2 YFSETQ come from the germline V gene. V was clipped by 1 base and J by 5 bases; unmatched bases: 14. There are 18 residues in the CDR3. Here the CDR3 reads CASSLSQSGGAPGETQYF. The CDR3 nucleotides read TGCGCCAGCAGCTTGTCCCAGAGCGGGGGGGCCCCGGGGGAGACCCAGTACTTC.

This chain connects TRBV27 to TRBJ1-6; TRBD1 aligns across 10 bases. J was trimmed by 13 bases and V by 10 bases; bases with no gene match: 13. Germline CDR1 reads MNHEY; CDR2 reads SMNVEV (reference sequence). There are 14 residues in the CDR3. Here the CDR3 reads CATADRGPEWPLHF. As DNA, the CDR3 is TGTGCCACCGCAGACAGGGGGCCTGAATGGCCCCTCCACTTT.

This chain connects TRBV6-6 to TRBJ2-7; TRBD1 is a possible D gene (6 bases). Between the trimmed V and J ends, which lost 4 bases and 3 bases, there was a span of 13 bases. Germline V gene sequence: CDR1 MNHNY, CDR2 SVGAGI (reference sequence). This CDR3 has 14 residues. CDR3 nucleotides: TGTGCCAGCAGTTCCCCTGAACAGGGCTACGAGCAGTACTTC. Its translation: CASSSPEQGYEQYF.

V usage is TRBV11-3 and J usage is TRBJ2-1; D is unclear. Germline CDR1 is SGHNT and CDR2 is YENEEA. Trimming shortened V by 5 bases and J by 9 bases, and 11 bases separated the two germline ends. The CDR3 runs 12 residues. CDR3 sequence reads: CASSPSDGEQFF. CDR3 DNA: TGTGCCAGCAGCCCGAGTGATGGTGAGCAGTTCTTC.

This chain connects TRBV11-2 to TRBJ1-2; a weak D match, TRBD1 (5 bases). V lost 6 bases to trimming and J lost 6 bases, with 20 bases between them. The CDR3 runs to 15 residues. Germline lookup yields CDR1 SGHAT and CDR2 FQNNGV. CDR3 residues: CASRTIVGPRDGYTF. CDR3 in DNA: TGTGCCAGCAGAACCATTGTGGGGCCAAGAGATGGCTACACCTTC.

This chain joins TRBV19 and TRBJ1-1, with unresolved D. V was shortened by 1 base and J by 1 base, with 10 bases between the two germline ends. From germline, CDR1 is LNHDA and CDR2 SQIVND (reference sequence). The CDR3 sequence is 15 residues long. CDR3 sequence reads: CASSIVARPNTEAFF. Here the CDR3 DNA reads TGTGCCAGTAGTATAGTAGCCAGACCGAACACTGAAGCTTTCTTT.

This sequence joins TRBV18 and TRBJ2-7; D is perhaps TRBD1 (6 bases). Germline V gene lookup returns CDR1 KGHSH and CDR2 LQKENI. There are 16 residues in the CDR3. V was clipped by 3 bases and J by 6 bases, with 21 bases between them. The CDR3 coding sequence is TGTGCCAGCTCACCCATGCGGACAGTCAAATTCTTCGAGCAGTACTTC. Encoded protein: CASSPMRTVKFFEQYF.